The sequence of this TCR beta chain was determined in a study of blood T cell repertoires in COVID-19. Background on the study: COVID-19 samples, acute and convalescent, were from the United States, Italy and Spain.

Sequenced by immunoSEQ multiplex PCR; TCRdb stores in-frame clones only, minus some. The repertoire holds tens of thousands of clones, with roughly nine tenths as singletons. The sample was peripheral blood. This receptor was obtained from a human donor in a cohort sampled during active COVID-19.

CDR3 bases: TGTGCCAGCAGCTTGTTTGGGACAGGGGGCATTCAGCCCCAGCATTTT. Protein: CASSLFGTGGIQPQHF. The rearrangement uses TRBV5-5 and TRBJ1-5, with 12 bases lining up with TRBD1. Germline-derived CDR1 and CDR2 are SGHKS and YYEKEE (reference sequence). This CDR3 spans 16 amino acids. Germline trimming cut 1 base from V and 6 bases from J; bases unmatched to any gene: 5.